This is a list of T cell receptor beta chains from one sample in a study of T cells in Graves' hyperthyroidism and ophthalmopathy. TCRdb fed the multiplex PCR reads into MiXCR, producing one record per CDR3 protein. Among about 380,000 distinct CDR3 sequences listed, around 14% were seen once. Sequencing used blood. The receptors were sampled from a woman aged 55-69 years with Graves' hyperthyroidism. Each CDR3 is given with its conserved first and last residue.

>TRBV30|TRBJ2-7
CAWSVGQAPGSAEQYF
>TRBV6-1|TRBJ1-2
CASSSPTGDYGYTF
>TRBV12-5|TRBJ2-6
CASGASGANVLTF
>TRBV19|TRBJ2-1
CASRRQGLEQFF
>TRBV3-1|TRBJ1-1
CASSQWRGPAEAFF
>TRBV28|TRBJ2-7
CASSETGGTYEQYF
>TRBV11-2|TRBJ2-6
CASSLQALTGANVLTF
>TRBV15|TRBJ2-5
CASAQGWQETQYF
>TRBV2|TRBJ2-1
CASKASPLNEQFF
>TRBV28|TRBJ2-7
CAGSSPGQGTYEQYF